A single sample gave rise to the 10 T cell receptor beta chains below, sequenced in a study of identical twins. One entry per CDR3 protein results from TCRdb running MiXCR on the 5' RACE reads. This table has 400,000 to 600,000 distinct CDR3 sequences, approximately 20% appearing once. These data also formed part of another study, on yellow fever vaccine responses in identical twins.

Sequenced sample: CD4+ T cells sorted from blood. The receptors were sampled from a woman aged 18-29 years in good health.

The rearrangement joins TRBV5-6 to TRBJ2-7; 9 bases align to TRBD1. This CDR3 has 17 residues. The V and J ends lost 3 bases and 3 bases, in that order; junction bases with no gene match: 13. Germline loops: CDR1 SGHDT, CDR2 YYEEEE. The CDR3 nucleotides are TGTGCCAGCAGCTACGCCGCCGGGACAGGGATGGGCTACGAGCAGTACGTC. Amino acids: CASSYAAGTGMGYEQYV.

This clonotype showed up just a few times. The rearrangement links TRBV29-1 to TRBJ1-1; D remains unclear. Trimming shortened V by 3 bases and J by 5 bases, and 13 bases separated the two germline ends. The length of the CDR3 is 13 residues. Germline CDR1 is SQVTM and CDR2 is ANQGSEA. This CDR3 reads CSVEGRLRTEAFF. CDR3 DNA sequence: TGCAGCGTTGAGGGCCGTCTGAGAACTGAAGCTTTCTTT.

The chain employs TRBV12-3 or TRBV12-4 and TRBJ2-4; 11 positions match TRBD1. The CDR3 spans 14 residues. V gave up 8 bases and J gave up 7 bases; unmatched junction bases: 7. The CDR3 coding sequence is TGTGCCAGCGCAGGGACAGGGGGTTTGAACATTCAGTACTTC. It codes for CASAGTGGLNIQYF.

This clonotype occurred many times. This chain uses TRBV12-3 or TRBV12-4 with TRBJ2-3; D is possibly TRBD1 or TRBD2 (5 bases each). V dropped 6 bases and J dropped 2 bases, with 9 bases sitting between them. The CDR3 extends over 13 amino acids. CDR3 sequence: CASSTGTTDTQYF. The DNA for the CDR3 is TGTGCCAGCAGCACTGGGACCACAGATACGCAGTATTTT.

This clonotype was detected only a few times. The rearrangement joins TRBV7-9 to TRBJ2-5; D may be TRBD2 (6 bases). Between the trimmed V and J ends, which lost 5 bases and 9 bases, there was a span of 25 bases. The germline gives CDR1 SEHNR, CDR2 FQNEAQ (reference sequence). The length of the CDR3 is 16 residues. CDR3 sequence reads: CASSDLEAGQGGSQYF. The CDR3, as DNA: TGTGCCAGCAGCGACCTTGAAGCGGGCCAGGGTGGGTCCCAGTACTTC.

The chain couples TRBV10-3 to TRBJ2-2; a weak D match, TRBD2 (5 bases). This CDR3 is built from 16 residues. Germline CDR1 is ENHRY and CDR2 is SYGVKD. Trimming took off 4 bases at V and 1 base at J, with 13 bases between the two ends. Here the CDR3 reads CAISAEGQMNTGELFF. CDR3 DNA sequence: TGTGCCATCAGTGCCGAGGGCCAGATGAACACCGGGGAGCTGTTTTTT.

This clonotype has just a few counts. The chain has TRBV7-6 and TRBJ2-2; D gene ambiguous. Germline V gene lookup returns CDR1 SGHVS and CDR2 FNYEAQ. With 5 bases removed from V and 1 base from J, the gap between germline ends came to 11 bases. This CDR3 contains 15 residues. The CDR3 region is CASSPFGRNTGELFF. The CDR3 DNA sequence: TGTGCCAGCAGCCCGTTCGGGCGGAACACCGGGGAGCTGTTTTTT.

This clonotype occurred a few times. The chain carries TRBV10-2 and TRBJ2-2; 8 bases align to TRBD2. The CDR3 has 13 amino acids. Germline V gene data show CDR1 as WSHSY and CDR2 as SAAADI. V shed 7 bases, J shed 5 bases, and the junction held 3 bases outside the gene matches. The CDR3: CASTGGRTGELFF. Written as DNA, the CDR3 is TGCGCCAGCACGGGAGGGCGGACCGGGGAGCTGTTTTTT.

The chain carries TRBV6-2 or TRBV6-3 and TRBJ1-3; tentative D call: TRBD1 (5 bases). The CDR3 has 15 amino acids. V lost 2 bases to trimming and J lost 0 bases, with 8 bases between them. Germline values: CDR1 MNHEY, CDR2 SVGEGT. The CDR3 DNA sequence: TGTGCCAGCAGTTACGGGGGTTTCTCTGGAAACACCATATATTTT. Protein: CASSYGGFSGNTIYF.

This clonotype was recorded many times. The rearrangement joins TRBV6-1 to TRBJ1-1; no clear D gene. The germline V gene has CDR1 MNHNS and CDR2 SASEGT. The germline V and J ends were trimmed by 6 bases and 0 bases, with 8 bases remaining between them. There are 13 residues in the CDR3. The CDR3 here is CASSWTVNTEAFF. The CDR3 bases are TGTGCCAGCAGCTGGACGGTGAACACTGAAGCTTTCTTT.